This passage covers 16 T cell receptor beta chains from one sample sequenced in a study of beta chain features in type 1 diabetes. Broader study findings: All four CD4+ subsets of Type 1 diabetes patients contained TCRB CDR3s that were moderately but significantly shorter.

These TCRs are of unknown antigen specificity. Expressed TCRB transcripts were sequenced because the entire RNA isolate underwent reverse transcription. Produced via immunoSEQ multiplex PCR; TCRdb's table is partial and in-frame only. This sample has over 300,000 clones, with 7% to 10% found just once. Sequenced material: central memory CD4+ T cells from blood. These receptors were taken from a man between 25 and 39 years old with type 1 diabetes.

This clone was found a few times. The CDR3 here is CASTSAGTGRIEQYF. The CDR3 DNA reads TGTGCCAGCACTTCCGCCGGGACAGGTCGGATCGAGCAGTACTTC. The rearrangement links TRBV6-5 to TRBJ2-7, with 8 positions matching TRBD1. V was clipped by 7 bases and J by 6 bases; unmatched bases: 14. CDR1 is MNHEY and CDR2 is SVGAGI in the germline V gene. The CDR3 covers 15 residues.

This clone was observed a few times. The rearrangement joins TRBV5-4 to TRBJ1-2, with 8 bases that match TRBD1. Germline lookup yields CDR1 SGHNT and CDR2 YYREEE (reference sequence). The CDR3 consists of 15 residues. The V and J ends lost 1 base and 1 base, in that order; junction bases with no gene match: 3. CDR3 sequence reads: CASSLPGGSNYGYTF. For the CDR3, the DNA is TGTGCCAGCAGCTTGCCAGGGGGCAGTAACTATGGCTACACCTTC.

This clone showed up just a few times. CDR3 DNA sequence: TGTGCCAGCAAGGGACAGTCGGTGGGGGAAAAACTGTTTTTT. Protein sequence: CASKGQSVGEKLFF. J is TRBJ1-4 and V is TRBV2; 7 bases map to TRBD1. CDR1 and CDR2 from the germline V gene are SNHLY and FYNNEI. V gave up 7 bases and J gave up 8 bases; unmatched junction bases: 10. This CDR3 is 14 amino acids long. Together with reference TRBV2 and TRBJ1-4, the CDR3 gives the full variable domain: EPEVTQTPSHQVTQMGQEVILRCVPISNHLYFYWYRQILGQKVEFLVSFYNNEISEKSEIFDDQFSVERPDGSNFTLKIRSTKLEDSAMYFCASKGQSVGEKLFFGSGTQLSVL.

This chain joins TRBV19 and TRBJ2-7, with 9 bases lining up with TRBD2. Trimming removed 3 bases from V and 2 bases from J; junction bases left unmatched: 5. The CDR3 sequence is 15 residues long. Germline assignment: CDR1 LNHDA and CDR2 SQIVND (reference sequence). In nucleotides, the CDR3 is TGTGCCAGTAGTATCGATGCGGGGGGGACCTACGAGCAGTACTTC. Translation: CASSIDAGGTYEQYF.

This clone has more than one count but fewer than ten. The genes are TRBV7-2 and TRBJ1-2; no clear D. Germline-derived CDR1 and CDR2 are SGHTA and FQGNSA. The CDR3 runs to 13 residues. Trimming removed 1 base from V and 4 bases from J, with 7 bases in between. In DNA, the CDR3 is TGTGCCAGCAGCTTAGGATACAGCTATGGCTACACCTTC. Its translation is CASSLGYSYGYTF.

The chain employs TRBV6-6 and TRBJ2-3; tentatively, D is TRBD1 (6 bases). The germline CDR1 and CDR2 sequences are MNHNY and SVGAGI (reference sequence). V dropped 6 bases and J dropped 1 base, with 8 bases sitting between them. The CDR3 covers 13 residues. CDR3 bases: TGTGCCAGCAGAGAGGGGGGCACAGATACGCAGTATTTT. Translation: CASREGGTDTQYF.

This clone was seen more than once but under ten times. The chain has TRBV28 and TRBJ1-4, with a weak D call TRBD1 (6 bases). V lost 6 bases, J lost 15 bases, and 20 bases lay in between. The CDR3 runs to 13 residues. Germline V gene sequence: CDR1 MDHEN, CDR2 SYDVKM. The CDR3 is CASSFSERTVVFF. CDR3 DNA sequence: TGTGCCAGCAGCTTCTCAGAGCGGACAGTTGTGTTTTTT.

V usage is TRBV29-1 and J usage is TRBJ1-2; 8 bases line up with TRBD1. The CDR3 is 14 amino acids. The V gene's germline CDR1 is SQVTM and CDR2 ANQGSEA. Germline trimming cut 3 bases from V and 7 bases from J; bases unmatched to any gene: 10. CDR3 residues: CSVDASGGASGYTF. CDR3 DNA: TGCAGCGTTGATGCGTCAGGGGGCGCGAGTGGCTACACCTTC.

This clone was seen only a few times. The chain combines TRBV4-3 with TRBJ1-6; the D gene is possibly TRBD1 (5 bases). V gave up 0 bases and J gave up 6 bases, with 12 bases separating them. The length of the CDR3 is 16 residues. Germline CDR1 LGHNA, CDR2 YSLEER. CDR3 region: CASSQDRVDFNSPLHF. The CDR3 DNA reads as TGCGCCAGCAGCCAAGACAGGGTAGACTTTAATTCACCCCTCCACTTT.

In nucleotides, the CDR3 is TGTGCCAGCTCACCACCCCAGGGGGTCTACAATGAGCAGTTCTTC. It is translated as CASSPPQGVYNEQFF. The V and J genes are TRBV18 and TRBJ2-1, with 7 bases aligning to TRBD1. CDR1 and CDR2 (germline): KGHSH, LQKENI. This CDR3 spans 15 amino acids. The V segment lost 0 bases and the J segment 3 bases; nucleotides outside the gene matches: 2.

This rearrangement joins TRBV19 to TRBJ2-7; no definite D call. This CDR3 region has 13 residues. Trimming stripped 3 bases from V and 3 bases from J, with 9 bases between. Germline loops: CDR1 LNHDA, CDR2 SQIVND (reference sequence). The CDR3 DNA follows: TGTGCCAGTAGTATGGAGACGGGCTACGAGCAGTACTTC. It yields the protein CASSMETGYEQYF.

CDR3 residues: CSVEDVGGGYTF. In DNA, the CDR3 is TGCAGCGTTGAAGATGTGGGGGGCGGCTACACCTTC. This rearrangement joins TRBV29-1 to TRBJ1-2; D is perhaps TRBD1 (6 bases). The CDR3 sequence is 12 residues long. The ends were cut back, 0 bases at V and 8 bases at J, with 10 bases in the middle. The germline CDR1 and CDR2 sequences are SQVTM and ANQGSEA.

V gene TRBV7-2 combines with J gene TRBJ2-3; 7 bases map to TRBD2. The CDR3 covers 17 residues. The V segment lost 2 bases and the J segment 1 base; nucleotides outside the gene matches: 9. Germline V lookup: CDR1 SGHTA, CDR2 FQGNSA. In nucleotides, the CDR3 is TGTGCCAGCAGCTTAATTGGGCTAGCGGTGGGCACAGATACGCAGTATTTT. Its protein product is CASSLIGLAVGTDTQYF.

The chain recombines TRBV30 with TRBJ1-2; D is unresolved. Per germline, CDR1 GTSNPN and CDR2 SVGIG (reference sequence). The CDR3 length is 12 residues. V was clipped by 2 bases and J by 1 base, with 5 bases between them. The CDR3 is CAWSIDNYGYTF. For the CDR3, the DNA is TGTGCCTGGAGTATAGATAACTATGGCTACACCTTC.

The chain couples TRBV18 to TRBJ2-7, with D hard to call. The CDR3 totals 17 residues. Germline V gene data show CDR1 as KGHSH and CDR2 as LQKENI. V gave up 3 bases and J gave up 0 bases, with 18 bases separating them. The CDR3 DNA reads TGTGCCAGCTCACCCTCACCTGGGCAGACCAGCTCCTACGAGCAGTACTTC. Translation gives CASSPSPGQTSSYEQYF.

This clone was picked up a small number of times. This chain uses TRBV20-1 with TRBJ2-3, with D perhaps matching TRBD2 (5 bases). The CDR3 is 11 amino acids. Trimming removed 7 bases at V and 8 bases at J, with 13 bases between. Germline lookup yields CDR1 DFQATT and CDR2 SNEGSKA (reference sequence). CDR3 in amino acids: CSVPPEGTQYF. The CDR3, as DNA: TGCAGTGTCCCTCCCGAGGGTACGCAGTATTTT.